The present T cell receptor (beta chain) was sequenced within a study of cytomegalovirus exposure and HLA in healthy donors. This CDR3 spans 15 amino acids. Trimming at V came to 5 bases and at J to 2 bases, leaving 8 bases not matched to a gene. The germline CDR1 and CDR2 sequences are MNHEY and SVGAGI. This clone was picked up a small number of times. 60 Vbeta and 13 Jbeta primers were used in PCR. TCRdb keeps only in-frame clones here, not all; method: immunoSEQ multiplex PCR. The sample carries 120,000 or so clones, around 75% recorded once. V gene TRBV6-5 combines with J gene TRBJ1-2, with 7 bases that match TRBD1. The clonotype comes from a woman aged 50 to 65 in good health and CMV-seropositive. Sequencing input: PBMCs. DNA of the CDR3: TGTGCCAGCAGTGCCGCTGTAGGGGGCAACTATGGCTACACCTTC. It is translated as CASSAAVGGNYGYTF.